This TCR beta chain was captured in a study of blood T cell repertoires in COVID-19. Overall study: Acute-phase and convalescent COVID-19 samples originated in the United States, Italy and Spain.

Per the original data handling: Reference gene primer amplification in the assay estimated nucleated cell counts. The data were produced by immunoSEQ multiplex PCR, yet TCRdb's version contains in-frame clones alone and is incomplete. D and trimming come from the DNA, and the V and J calls and clone size come from that table. The sample contains 200,000 or so clones, roughly 87% of which appear only once. In its sample, this clone was seen once. Symptom resolution, clearance, or two negative PCRs marked the recovered donors of Cohort 3. The ends lost 1 base at V and 4 bases at J; junction bases unmatched: 4. CDR3 length: 15 amino acids. CDR1 LNHDA and CDR2 SQIVND come from the germline V gene (reference sequence).

The rearrangement uses TRBV19 and TRBJ1-5; TRBD1 aligns across 7 bases. The receptor comes from a man in his thirties or forties who had recovered from COVID-19. Sequencing input: PBMCs or T cells enriched from blood (not recorded which). The CDR3 region is CASSIAQGINQPQHF. Written as DNA, the CDR3 is TGTGCCAGTAGTATAGCACAGGGGATAAATCAGCCCCAGCATTTT.